This entry lists 24 T cell receptor beta chains sequenced from one sample in a study of blood T cell repertoires in COVID-19. Clones were read by immunoSEQ multiplex PCR, and TCRdb kept only the in-frame ones, dropping some. Among approximately 240,000 clones listed, about 88% were seen once. Sequenced: peripheral blood. The receptors originated from a middle-aged woman who had recovered from COVID-19.

The CDR3 spells CASSPIGATNEKLFF. The CDR3, as DNA: TGTGCCAGCAGTCCGATCGGGGCAACTAATGAAAAACTGTTTTTT. The V and J genes are TRBV6-2 or TRBV6-3 and TRBJ1-4; D remains unclear. Trimming cost V 5 bases and J 0 bases, with 10 bases left between them. Germline V gene lookup returns CDR1 MNHEY and CDR2 SVGEGT. The CDR3 runs to 15 residues.

The chain recombines TRBV6-5 with TRBJ2-3, with 8 bases that match TRBD2. V was clipped by 5 bases and J by 6 bases; unmatched bases: 4. In germline, CDR1 is MNHEY, CDR2 SVGAGI. The CDR3 contains 13 residues. DNA of the CDR3: TGTGCCAGCAGTCGGGGGGGGCCGGATACGCAGTATTTT. It translates to CASSRGGPDTQYF.

The chain links TRBV9 to TRBJ2-7; 7 nucleotides line up with TRBD1. This CDR3 comprises 14 residues. Germline CDR1 SGDLS, CDR2 YYNGEE. J was trimmed by 0 bases and V by 4 bases; bases with no gene match: 4. CDR3 bases: TGTGCCAGCAGCCCAGGGGACAGCTCCTACGAGCAGTACTTC. Encoded protein: CASSPGDSSYEQYF.

The chain couples TRBV7-2 to TRBJ2-5; 8 bases are a match to TRBD2. V dropped 1 base and J dropped 5; count of bases not matched to a gene: 6. The CDR3 extends over 15 amino acids. Germline values: CDR1 SGHTA, CDR2 FQGNSA. As DNA, the CDR3 is TGTGCCAGCAGCTTAGGTAGCGGGAACGAGGAGACCCAGTACTTC. Amino acids: CASSLGSGNEETQYF.

The rearrangement uses TRBV3-1 (or the pseudogene TRBV3-2) and TRBJ2-5, with D tentatively TRBD2 (5 bases). The CDR3 totals 16 residues. CDR1 and CDR2 (germline): LGHDT, YNNKEL (reference sequence). Trimming removed 3 bases at V and 7 bases at J, with 21 bases between. The CDR3 sequence is CASSHFSSIGEGTQYF. CDR3 bases: TGTGCCAGCAGCCATTTCTCGAGCATAGGAGAGGGGACCCAGTACTTC.

As DNA, the CDR3 is TGTGCCAGCAGTTCAAACAGGGGGTTGCAGTTCTTC. Amino acid sequence: CASSSNRGLQFF. The chain recombines TRBV6-5 with TRBJ2-1; 8 nucleotides align to TRBD1. Germline lookup yields CDR1 MNHEY and CDR2 SVGAGI. This CDR3 spans 12 amino acids. V shed 4 bases and J 12 bases; nucleotides not matched to a gene: 5.

The rearrangement joins TRBV2 to TRBJ1-1; no definite D call. The length of the CDR3 is 14 residues. The germline CDR1 and CDR2 sequences are SNHLY and FYNNEI. Deletions cut 5 bases from V and 5 bases from J, with 15 bases between. CDR3 in amino acids: CASSSLQVSTEAFF. The CDR3 DNA sequence: TGTGCCAGCAGTTCTCTGCAGGTATCGACTGAAGCTTTCTTT.

The chain carries TRBV25-1 and TRBJ2-3, with 11 nucleotides matching TRBD1. The germline CDR1 and CDR2 sequences are MGHDK and SYGVNS. The CDR3 has 16 amino acids. Trimming took 7 bases from V and 1 from J; bases not matched to a gene: 7. CDR3 sequence (DNA): TGTGCCAGCACAAGGCTGGGACAGGGGGGCACAGATACGCAGTATTTT. Its protein is CASTRLGQGGTDTQYF. The complete variable domain, with remaining parts taken from reference TRBV25-1 and TRBJ2-3, reads EADIYQTPRYLVIGTGKKITLECSQTMGHDKMYWYQQDPGMELHLIHYSYGVNSTEKGDLSSESTVSRIRTEHFPLTLESARPSHTSQYLCASTRLGQGGTDTQYFGPGTRLTVL.

The V gene is TRBV5-5, the J gene TRBJ1-2, with D perhaps matching TRBD1 (5 bases). This CDR3 has 15 residues. CDR1 and CDR2 from the germline V gene are SGHKS and YYEKEE (reference sequence). The V gene lost 4 bases and the J gene lost 2 bases, with 15 bases spanning the gap. The CDR3 loop is CASSGDSPRNYGYTF. The CDR3 DNA sequence: TGTGCCAGCAGCGGAGACAGCCCGAGAAACTATGGCTACACCTTC.

The chain has TRBV10-3 and TRBJ1-2; the match to TRBD1 covers 9 bases. The V and J ends lost 6 bases and 8 bases, in that order; junction bases with no gene match: 7. Germline lookup yields CDR1 ENHRY and CDR2 SYGVKD. CDR3 length: 13 residues. The CDR3 sequence: CAIRRTGEEGYTF. The DNA for the CDR3 is TGTGCCATCAGGAGGACAGGGGAGGAAGGCTACACCTTC.

The gene calls are TRBV2 and TRBJ1-5, with D uncertain. This CDR3 comprises 13 residues. V was pared by 6 bases and J by 10 bases, with 16 bases between. The germline V gene encodes CDR1 SNHLY and CDR2 FYNNEI. The CDR3 reads CASSDNFPQPQHF. CDR3 bases: TGTGCCAGCAGCGACAATTTCCCTCAACCCCAGCATTTT. The whole variable domain, remainder taken from reference TRBV2 and TRBJ1-5, is EPEVTQTPSHQVTQMGQEVILRCVPISNHLYFYWYRQILGQKVEFLVSFYNNEISEKSEIFDDQFSVERPDGSNFTLKIRSTKLEDSAMYFCASSDNFPQPQHFGDGTRLSIL.

V and J are TRBV14 and TRBJ2-7; TRBD2 matches 7 bases. V shed 0 bases, J shed 5 bases, and the junction held 13 bases outside the gene matches. From germline, CDR1 is SGHDN and CDR2 FVKESK. The CDR3 length is 17 residues. Here the CDR3 DNA reads TGTGCCAGCAGCCAAGAATATGGGAGGGGCACTCCCCACGAGCAGTACTTC. It specifies CASSQEYGRGTPHEQYF.

V gene TRBV14 combines with J gene TRBJ2-7; 7 nucleotides align to TRBD2. The CDR3 has 15 residues. V was clipped by 0 bases and J by 0 bases; unmatched bases: 2. Germline assignment: CDR1 SGHDN and CDR2 FVKESK. This CDR3 is CASSQDWGGSYEQYF. The CDR3 DNA follows: TGTGCCAGCAGCCAAGATTGGGGGGGCTCCTACGAGCAGTACTTC.

This chain connects TRBV20-1 to TRBJ1-2, with a possible D match to TRBD1 (5 bases). The germline CDR1 and CDR2 sequences are DFQATT and SNEGSKA (reference sequence). CDR3 length equals 11 residues. CDR3 amino acids: CGDSSNYGYTF. The CDR3 nucleotides are TGCGGCGACAGTTCTAACTATGGCTACACCTTC.

This chain's CDR3 is CASSLQGTRETQYF. The CDR3 DNA is TGTGCCAGCAGCTTACAGGGAACCCGGGAGACCCAGTACTTC. The chain combines TRBV7-3 with TRBJ2-5; tentative D call: TRBD1 (5 bases). V gave up 2 bases and J gave up 5 bases, with 12 bases separating them. Germline CDR1 SGHTA, CDR2 FQGTGA. CDR3 length: 14 residues.

This chain connects TRBV4-1 to TRBJ2-7; unclear D gene. CDR3 size: 14 residues. Germline CDR1 MGHRA, CDR2 YSYEKL. Trimming took off 1 base at V and 6 bases at J, with 13 bases between the two ends. CDR3 in amino acids: CASSQAGETAEQYF. The CDR3 bases are TGCGCCAGCAGCCAAGCTGGAGAGACGGCCGAGCAGTACTTC.

The chain links TRBV19 to TRBJ1-4, with TRBD1 matching 9 bases. CDR1 is LNHDA and CDR2 is SQIVND in the germline V gene (reference sequence). J was trimmed by 4 bases and V by 3 bases; bases with no gene match: 9. The CDR3 contains 17 residues. CDR3 protein: CASSIRTGVRSNEKLFF. In DNA form, the CDR3 reads TGTGCCAGTAGTATTCGGACAGGGGTTCGTAGTAATGAAAAACTGTTTTTT. Full variable domain (remainder filled in from reference TRBV19 and TRBJ1-4): DGGITQSPKYLFRKEGQNVTLSCEQNLNHDAMYWYRQDPGQGLRLIYYSQIVNDFQKGDIAEGYSVSREKKESFPLTVTSAQKNPTAFYLCASSIRTGVRSNEKLFFGSGTQLSVL.

The V and J genes are TRBV6-1 and TRBJ1-2; D uncertain. The V gene lost 0 bases and the J gene lost 7 bases, with 9 bases spanning the gap. CDR3 length: 13 amino acids. The germline CDR1 and CDR2 sequences are MNHNS and SASEGT. The CDR3, as DNA: TGTGCCAGCAGTGAAGCAGGGAGAAGTGGCTACACCTTC. As protein: CASSEAGRSGYTF.

The chain is built from TRBV19 and TRBJ2-3; D perhaps matches TRBD2 (5 bases). The CDR3 runs 12 residues. Trimming removed 9 bases at V and 8 bases at J, with 15 bases between. CDR1 LNHDA and CDR2 SQIVND come from the germline V gene (reference sequence). The CDR3 loop is CASPQLDPTQYF. CDR3 DNA: TGTGCCAGCCCCCAACTAGACCCTACGCAGTATTTT.

CDR3 DNA: TGTGCCAGCAGTTACGTTCCGGGTTATAAAGGCTACACCTTC. Translation: CASSYVPGYKGYTF. The chain couples TRBV6-2 or TRBV6-3 to TRBJ1-2; D remains unclear. Germline CDR1 MNHEY, CDR2 SVGEGT. Trimming removed 2 bases from V and 8 bases from J, with 15 bases in between. The CDR3 covers 14 residues.

The chain couples TRBV13 to TRBJ2-7; 9 positions match TRBD1. V lost 0 bases, J lost 5 bases, and 11 bases stayed unmatched. The germline CDR1 and CDR2 sequences are PRHDT and FYEKMQ (reference sequence). CDR3 length: 17 residues. The CDR3 nucleotides are TGTGCCAGCAGCTTAGGGAGCTCACAGGGGGCCGTCCACGAGCAGTACTTC. As protein: CASSLGSSQGAVHEQYF.

In this sample, this clone turned up a few times. The rearrangement joins TRBV7-2 to TRBJ2-5, with 8 bases that match TRBD2. The junction had 16 bases not matched to a gene; V was cut back by 5 bases and J by 5 bases. From germline, CDR1 is SGHTA and CDR2 FQGNSA. The CDR3 has 17 residues. The CDR3 DNA reads TGTGCCAGCAGCCCCGGTCTAGCGGGTTTGGGGTTGGAGACCCAGTACTTC. Translating it yields CASSPGLAGLGLETQYF.

The J gene is TRBJ2-2, the V gene TRBV7-9, with TRBD1 identical over 7 bases. V shed 4 bases, J shed 5 bases, and the junction held 7 bases outside the gene matches. From germline, CDR1 is SEHNR and CDR2 FQNEAQ (reference sequence). The CDR3 is 15 amino acids. The CDR3 DNA reads as TGTGCCAGCAGCTACTTCACAGGGGAAACCGGGGAGCTGTTTTTT. It yields the protein CASSYFTGETGELFF.

The chain links TRBV6-5 to TRBJ1-5, with 7 bases matching TRBD1. V dropped 6 bases and J dropped 3; count of bases not matched to a gene: 5. Germline values: CDR1 MNHEY, CDR2 SVGAGI. CDR3 length equals 14 residues. This chain's CDR3 is CASSRGTDNQPQHF. The DNA of the CDR3 is TGTGCCAGCAGCCGAGGGACAGACAATCAGCCCCAGCATTTT.